The 18 T cell receptor beta chains presented below share a single source sample, sequenced in a study of T cell responses to AZD1222 COVID-19 vaccine. The repertoire was sequenced with immunoSEQ multiplex PCR; TCRdb's copy has only in-frame clones and lacks some. The table includes some 180,000 clones, around 88% detected once. The sample was peripheral blood, taken 28 days after the second AZD1222 dose. The receptors come from an adult who received the AZD1222 COVID-19 vaccine.

The V gene is TRBV30, the J gene TRBJ2-2; weak D call: TRBD2 (5 bases). Germline CDR1 reads GTSNPN; CDR2 reads SVGIG (reference sequence). CDR3 length: 13 residues. Trimming took 4 bases from V and 1 from J, leaving 7 bases between them. CDR3 amino acids: CAWNGENTGELFF. CDR3 DNA: TGTGCCTGGAACGGGGAGAACACCGGGGAGCTGTTTTTT.

The V and J genes are TRBV5-6 and TRBJ1-2, with 11 bases fitting TRBD1. CDR1 and CDR2 (germline): SGHDT, YYEEEE. The CDR3 length is 14 residues. V shed 4 bases, J shed 7 bases, and the junction held 6 bases outside the gene matches. The CDR3 DNA reads TGTGCCAGCAGCGTGGACAGGGGGCGCGTTGGCTACACCTTC. Its translation: CASSVDRGRVGYTF.

This chain uses TRBV4-1 with TRBJ2-7, with 7 positions matching TRBD1. The CDR3 length is 17 residues. Looked up from germline, CDR1 is MGHRA and CDR2 is YSYEKL. The junction had 8 bases not matched to a gene; V was cut back by 0 bases and J by 0 bases. CDR3 protein: CASSQDPDRSLSYEQYF. The CDR3 DNA is TGCGCCAGCAGCCAAGATCCGGACAGGAGTCTCTCCTACGAGCAGTACTTC.

V usage is TRBV9 and J usage is TRBJ1-4, with D unclear. Looked up from germline, CDR1 is SGDLS and CDR2 is YYNGEE. CDR3 length: 13 residues. V was pared by 1 base and J by 4 bases, with 5 bases between. As DNA, the CDR3 is TGTGCCAGCAGCGTACGAGGTAATGAAAAACTGTTTTTT. It codes for CASSVRGNEKLFF.

The chain links TRBV2 to TRBJ1-4; TRBD1 might be the D (6 bases). The V gene's germline CDR1 is SNHLY and CDR2 FYNNEI. The CDR3 loop spans 15 amino acids. Between the trimmed V and J ends, which lost 8 bases and 0 bases, there was a span of 13 bases. CDR3 bases: TGTGCCAGCTTGAGACAGGCAGCAACTAATGAAAAACTGTTTTTT. The encoded protein is CASLRQAATNEKLFF.

The table lists this clone with a few counts. The chain links TRBV5-1 to TRBJ1-1; the D is unclear. Looked up from germline, CDR1 is SGHRS and CDR2 is YFSETQ. V lost 4 bases and J 1 base, leaving 14 bases between the germline ends. This CDR3 region has 15 residues. The DNA for the CDR3 is TGCGCCAGCAGCGCGGATGCGGGTACGAACACTGAAGCTTTCTTT. It codes for CASSADAGTNTEAFF.

On this clone itself: One junction end disagrees with the germline gene, perhaps due to a read error. The rearrangement links TRBV2 to TRBJ1-5, with D hard to call. There are 14 residues in the CDR3. Germline CDR1 is SNHLY and CDR2 is FYNNEI. CDR3: CASREGPSLGPQHF. CDR3 bases: TGTGCCAGCAGAGAAGGGCCCAGCCTAGGGCCCCAGCATTTT.

V and J are TRBV6-1 and TRBJ2-7, with 8 bases lining up with TRBD1. The CDR3 is made up of 15 amino acids. Losses at the gene ends were 2 bases for V and 2 bases for J; bases not matched to a gene: 5. The germline V gene encodes CDR1 MNHNS and CDR2 SASEGT. CDR3 in amino acids: CASSEIPGGTYEQYF. In DNA, the CDR3 is TGTGCCAGCAGTGAAATCCCAGGGGGCACCTACGAGCAGTACTTC.

This clone came up a few times. The rearrangement uses TRBV5-4 and TRBJ2-7; tentative D call: TRBD2 (6 bases). The V end lost 4 bases, the J end lost 2 bases, and 16 bases lay between the germline ends. Germline values: CDR1 SGHNT, CDR2 YYREEE (reference sequence). The CDR3 is 15 residues long. The CDR3 region is CASSLKGTLAYEQYF. CDR3 DNA: TGTGCCAGCAGCCTGAAGGGGACTCTCGCCTACGAGCAGTACTTC.

The chain joins TRBV4-1 to TRBJ2-2; no definite D call. Germline lookup yields CDR1 MGHRA and CDR2 YSYEKL. V was trimmed by 4 bases and J by 6 bases, leaving 3 bases between them. The CDR3 consists of 11 residues. CDR3 DNA sequence: TGCGCCAGCAGCCGGGCCGGGGAGCTGTTTTTT. It translates to CASSRAGELFF.

The CDR3 DNA follows: TGTGCCAGCAGCCAAGGGAGGACCTGGGGAACTGAAGCTTTCTTT. Protein product: CASSQGRTWGTEAFF. This chain connects TRBV14 to TRBJ1-1; D is undetermined. CDR1 is SGHDN and CDR2 is FVKESK in the germline V gene. Trimming stripped 1 base from V and 5 bases from J, with 14 bases between. The CDR3 length is 15 residues.

V and J are TRBV20-1 and TRBJ2-7; D may be TRBD1 or TRBD2 (5 bases each). Trimming took 3 bases from V and 6 from J, leaving 12 bases between them. The CDR3 is made up of 12 amino acids. Germline V gives CDR1 DFQATT, CDR2 SNEGSKA (reference sequence). The CDR3 DNA sequence: TGCAGTGCTAGTCAGGGAGAGCGCGAGCAGTACTTC. Its protein product is CSASQGEREQYF.

This clone was picked up a small number of times. The chain has TRBV12-3 or TRBV12-4 and TRBJ1-1, with D uncertain. Trimming stripped 3 bases from V and 2 bases from J, with 7 bases between. This CDR3 is built from 13 residues. The CDR3 DNA sequence: TGTGCCAGCAGTTTTTATACAAACACTGAAGCTTTCTTT. Translating it yields CASSFYTNTEAFF.

The chain combines TRBV18 with TRBJ2-1; no firm D call. The V gene's germline CDR1 is KGHSH and CDR2 LQKENI. V shed 0 bases and J shed 15 bases, with 12 bases lying between them. The CDR3 loop spans 12 amino acids. The CDR3 region has the DNA TGTGCCAGCTCACCACCGGACCGCTCGGTGTTCTTC. Translating gives CASSPPDRSVFF. Filled out from reference TRBV18 and TRBJ2-1, the complete variable domain reads NAGVMQNPRHLVRRRGQEARLRCSPMKGHSHVYWYRQLPEEGLKFMVYLQKENIIDESGMPKERFSAEFPKEGPSILRIQQVVRGDSAAYFCASSPPDRSVFFGPGTRLTVL.

The chain recombines TRBV3-1 (or the pseudogene TRBV3-2) with TRBJ2-3; TRBD2 matches at 12 bases. This CDR3 contains 15 residues. The V and J ends lost 1 base and 4 bases, in that order; junction bases with no gene match: 0. The germline V gene encodes CDR1 LGHDT and CDR2 YNNKEL (reference sequence). The CDR3 DNA is TGTGCCAGCAGCCAAGGGACTAGCGGGGCAGATACGCAGTATTTT. Translated: CASSQGTSGADTQYF.

J is TRBJ2-5 and V is TRBV30; 8 positions match TRBD2. The CDR3 totals 15 residues. The ends lost 4 bases at V and 0 bases at J; junction bases unmatched: 7. Germline-derived CDR1 and CDR2 are GTSNPN and SVGIG (reference sequence). The CDR3 reads CAWKKGLEYQETQYF. Here the CDR3 DNA reads TGTGCCTGGAAAAAGGGACTAGAGTACCAAGAGACCCAGTACTTC.

This clone was observed a few times. The chain has TRBV16 and TRBJ1-4, with D unclear. Germline V gene lookup returns CDR1 KGHSY and CDR2 FQNENV. This CDR3 is 11 amino acids long. V lost 4 bases to trimming and J lost 8 bases, with 5 bases between them. CDR3: CASSRREKLFF. CDR3 DNA sequence: TGTGCCAGCAGCCGCCGAGAAAAACTGTTTTTT.

This chain connects TRBV19 to TRBJ1-6; D gene uncertain. V shed 3 bases and J shed 9 bases, with 9 bases lying between them. Germline assignment: CDR1 LNHDA and CDR2 SQIVND (reference sequence). The CDR3 contains 13 residues. CDR3 protein: CASSMKSGSPLHF. CDR3 in DNA: TGTGCCAGTAGTATGAAGAGTGGTTCACCCCTCCACTTT.